This is a list of T cell receptor beta chains from one sample in a study of vaccination and CD4 T cells after COVID-19. These receptors' targets are unknown. TCRdb redid the calling of the PCR reads with MiXCR, one entry per CDR3 protein. This repertoire shows 14,000 to 15,000 distinct CDR3 sequences, around half found once; its top ten account for roughly 26%. This material consisted of cultured CD4+ T cells from blood, taken after SARS-CoV-2 vaccination. The receptor source for this set is a human donor with COVID-19. The CDR3 runs from the conserved cysteine through the conserved F or W. Each record gives: V gene, CDR3 length, J gene, CDR3 protein.

>TRBV21-1|15|TRBJ2-6
CASSNRRPGANVLTF
>TRBV7-6|14|TRBJ2-1
CASSLVGAADEQFF
>TRBV20-1|15|TRBJ2-5
CSARDRLAGQETQYF
>TRBV27|17|TRBJ2-5
CASSPGTGGPGWETQYF
>TRBV20-1|15|TRBJ1-1
CSARDLNRVNTEAFF
>TRBV24-1|19|TRBJ1-4
CATSDLRPTDSATNEKLFF
>TRBV6-1|14|TRBJ2-2
CASSEALKGGELFF
>TRBV20-1|14|TRBJ2-1
CSARELFNTMRQFF
>TRBV7-8|16|TRBJ1-3
CASSLAPGFSGNTIYF
>TRBV4-1|15|TRBJ1-2
CASRNTVRGQYGYTF
>TRBV20-1|17|TRBJ1-5
CSAQGEGAGLSNQPQHF
>TRBV7-3|15|TRBJ2-1
CASSLLDGILNEQFF
>TRBV20-1|21|TRBJ2-7
CSARVHGRSEGAGGLWNEQYF
>TRBV2|16|TRBJ2-5
CASSRTGGRGPETQYF
>TRBV7-2|16|TRBJ2-2
CASSLSLGTNTGELFF
>TRBV2|16|TRBJ2-3
CASRVAQGARTDTQYF
>TRBV20-1|13|TRBJ2-7
CSASRDYRYEQYF
>TRBV7-6|13|TRBJ2-5
CASTLAGRETQYF
>TRBV20-1|15|TRBJ2-7
CSARGQGPSSYEQYF
>TRBV20-1|18|TRBJ2-1
CSVGPGLAGEYSYNEQFF
>TRBV5-8|18|TRBJ2-3
CASSLVWLGGTSTDTQYF
>TRBV6-1|13|TRBJ1-2
CASRGTTNYGYTF
>TRBV27|16|TRBJ1-2
CASSSTSVLVGYGYTF
>TRBV20-1|15|TRBJ1-5
CSARDPRDSRQPQHF
>TRBV19|15|TRBJ1-3
CASSGQDPSGNTIYF
>TRBV19|15|TRBJ2-3
CASSIGTGGSDTQYF